The 10 T cell receptor beta chains given below trace back to one sample, sequenced in a study of HIV-infected patients and healthy controls. Alpha and beta constant-region primers primed reverse transcription of about 500 ng RNA. Separate chain-specific third strand synthesis with multiplexing indices produced the alpha and beta libraries. MiXCR, applied by TCRdb to the 5' RACE reads, yields one record per CDR3 protein. This table holds 15,000 or so distinct CDR3 sequences, 8% to 10% found once. The repertoire came from unfractionated whole blood and reflected all unsorted peripheral T cells. The sample comprised blood. Receptor source: an adult in good health.

The chain carries TRBV20-1 and TRBJ1-5, with a tentative D call TRBD1 (6 bases). CDR3 size: 12 residues. V was trimmed by 8 bases and J by 2 bases, leaving 10 bases between them. The germline gives CDR1 DFQATT, CDR2 SNEGSKA (reference sequence). The CDR3 protein is CSTQGGNQPQHF. For the CDR3, the DNA is TGCAGTACACAGGGTGGCAATCAGCCCCAGCATTTT.

In its sample, this clonotype ranks as medium-sized. This chain uses TRBV4-3 with TRBJ2-6, with 7 bases lining up with TRBD1. CDR1 is LGHNA and CDR2 is YSLEER in the germline V gene. V was pared by 1 base and J by 2 bases, with 5 bases of the junction left unmatched. This CDR3 comprises 17 residues. CDR3 residues: CASSQAWDSTGANVLTF. The CDR3 coding sequence is TGCGCCAGCAGCCAAGCTTGGGACAGTACTGGGGCCAACGTCCTGACTTTC.

The sample holds many counts of this clonotype. The chain employs TRBV20-1 and TRBJ2-1, with 7 bases matching TRBD2. The V segment lost 3 bases and the J segment 4 bases; nucleotides outside the gene matches: 6. The CDR3 length is 14 residues. The germline V gene has CDR1 DFQATT and CDR2 SNEGSKA (reference sequence). CDR3 loop: CSASFAGVYNEQFF. DNA of the CDR3: TGCAGTGCTAGCTTTGCGGGAGTTTACAATGAGCAGTTCTTC.

This clonotype was counted at least ten times. This sequence joins TRBV20-1 and TRBJ2-6; D remains ambiguous. Trimming removed 7 bases from V and 3 bases from J, with 10 bases in between. Germline CDR1 reads DFQATT; CDR2 reads SNEGSKA (reference sequence). CDR3 length: 13 residues. CDR3 nucleotides: TGCAGTGTTCATAGGGTTGGGGCCAACGTCCTGACTTTC. Translation gives CSVHRVGANVLTF.

This clonotype showed up many times. This rearrangement joins TRBV7-9 to TRBJ1-5, with 7 bases matching TRBD1. Trimming cost V 4 bases and J 1 base; bases outside gene matches: 10. The CDR3 spans 17 residues. Germline V gives CDR1 SEHNR, CDR2 FQNEAQ (reference sequence). The CDR3 sequence is CASSSWDSGYSNQPQHF. CDR3 nucleotides: TGTGCCAGCAGCTCATGGGACAGTGGGTACAGCAATCAGCCCCAGCATTTT.

This clonotype was observed at least ten times. J is TRBJ2-3 and V is TRBV29-1; D not resolved. The CDR3 covers 12 residues. Germline values: CDR1 SQVTM, CDR2 ANQGSEA. V was pared by 8 bases and J by 7 bases, with 16 bases between. CDR3 loop: CSTAGLSYTQYF. The CDR3 DNA reads TGCAGCACCGCTGGCCTTTCTTATACGCAGTATTTT.

In its sample, this clonotype was seen many times. This rearrangement joins TRBV9 to TRBJ1-1; 7 bases are shared with TRBD1. Germline trimming cut 4 bases from V and 2 bases from J; bases unmatched to any gene: 8. The CDR3 has 15 amino acids. The germline gives CDR1 SGDLS, CDR2 YYNGEE. The CDR3 protein is CASSPNRGSNTEAFF. CDR3 in DNA: TGTGCCAGCAGCCCGAACAGGGGAAGTAACACTGAAGCTTTCTTT.

This clonotype is classed as medium-sized. The chain recombines TRBV24-1 with TRBJ2-3, with 11 bases that match TRBD2. Germline loops: CDR1 KGHDR, CDR2 SFDVKD. V shed 3 bases and J 2 bases; nucleotides not matched to a gene: 6. The CDR3 sequence is 17 residues long. Written as DNA, the CDR3 is TGTGCCACCAGTGATGGGGGACTAGCGGAGATCACAGATACGCAGTATTTT. This translates into CATSDGGLAEITDTQYF.

By share, this clonotype counts as medium-sized. The chain couples TRBV11-2 to TRBJ2-1, with D tentatively TRBD1 (5 bases). The CDR3 has 12 residues. Germline loops: CDR1 SGHAT, CDR2 FQNNGV. Trimming removed 6 bases at V and 9 bases at J, with 12 bases between. The CDR3 loop is CASRISQGEQFF. DNA for the CDR3: TGTGCCAGCAGGATAAGCCAGGGTGAGCAGTTCTTC.

This clonotype turned up a few times. This chain joins TRBV27 and TRBJ2-1, with TRBD2 matching 11 bases. The CDR3 is 16 residues long. After removal of 5 bases from V and 7 bases from J, the junction contained 10 bases not matched to a gene. Germline V gives CDR1 MNHEY, CDR2 SMNVEV (reference sequence). The CDR3: CASSILLAGVKNEQFF. CDR3 in DNA: TGTGCCAGCAGTATCCTACTAGCGGGAGTTAAAAATGAGCAGTTCTTC.